This is a list of T cell receptor beta chains from one sample in a study of blood T cell repertoires in COVID-19. Produced via immunoSEQ multiplex PCR; TCRdb's table is partial and in-frame only. Of around 83,000 clones listed, about 89% are singletons. What was sequenced was peripheral blood. These receptors all stem from a man aged 65 to 85 with active or convalescent COVID-19. Both conserved end residues are part of each CDR3. A D gene is named only where the DNA matches it firmly. Clone size appears in some rows only: once, few, many, or a class for an expanded clone.

d_gene | abundance | j_gene | v_gene | CDR3aa | CDR3nt
- | - | TRBJ1-6 | TRBV4-3 | CASSQDGISGSPLHF | TGCGCCAGCAGCCAAGATGGAATTTCAGGGTCACCCCTCCACTTT
TRBD1 | - | TRBJ2-7 | TRBV4-1 | CASSRRDRDYEQYF | TGCGCCAGCAGCCGCCGGGACAGGGACTACGAGCAGTACTTC
TRBD2 | - | TRBJ2-2 | TRBV27 | CASMSGTRAGELFF | TGTGCCAGCATGAGCGGGACCCGGGCCGGGGAGCTGTTTTTT
- | - | TRBJ2-7 | TRBV5-1 | CASSLGSVEQYF | TGCGCCAGCAGCTTGGGGTCGGTCGAGCAGTACTTC
TRBD1 | - | TRBJ1-5 | TRBV30 | CAWSQGAGPQHF | TGTGCCTGGAGTCAGGGGGCAGGCCCCCAGCATTTT
- | - | TRBJ1-1 | TRBV2 | CASGLGKGNTEAFF | TGTGCCAGCGGACTAGGGAAGGGTAACACTGAAGCTTTCTTT
- | - | TRBJ1-1 | TRBV9 | CASSVGNRITEAFF | TGTGCCAGCAGCGTAGGTAACAGGATAACTGAAGCTTTCTTT
TRBD1 | - | TRBJ1-2 | TRBV7-8 | CASSLAGRGQNYGYTF | TGTGCCAGCAGCTTAGCGGGCAGGGGGCAGAACTATGGCTACACCTTC
TRBD1 | - | TRBJ1-1 | TRBV30 | CAWSTGGNTEAFF | TGTGCCTGGAGTACAGGGGGGAACACTGAAGCTTTCTTT
- | once | TRBJ1-1 | TRBV19 | CASSIMGGTEAFF | TGTGCCAGTAGTATAATGGGGGGGACTGAAGCTTTCTTT
TRBD2 | - | TRBJ2-2 | TRBV28 | CASSLGLAGLGELFF | TGTGCCAGCAGCCTAGGGCTAGCGGGACTCGGGGAGCTGTTTTTT
TRBD1 | - | TRBJ1-1 | TRBV19 | CASSSRSGTGFAEAFF | TGTGCCAGTAGTTCCCGGTCCGGGACAGGGTTCGCTGAAGCTTTCTTT
TRBD2 | - | TRBJ2-2 | TRBV24-1 | CATSDRTSGRTGELFF | TGTGCCACCAGTGATCGTACTAGCGGGAGAACCGGGGAGCTGTTTTTT
TRBD1 | - | TRBJ1-1 | TRBV28 | CASSLLPGQAGNTEAFF | TGTGCCAGCAGTTTACTACCGGGACAGGCGGGGAACACTGAAGCTTTCTTT
- | - | TRBJ1-1 | TRBV5-4 | CASSFFSRRDTEAFF | TGTGCCAGCAGCTTTTTCTCCCGGAGGGACACTGAAGCTTTCTTT
- | - | TRBJ2-7 | TRBV11-2 | CASSLDGGGAYEQYF | TGTGCCAGCAGCTTAGACGGTGGGGGCGCGTACGAGCAGTACTTC
- | - | TRBJ2-2 | TRBV20-1 | CSARGRGELFF | TGCAGTGCTAGAGGCAGAGGGGAGCTGTTTTTT
- | - | TRBJ2-6 | TRBV19 | CASSPTGTGANVLTF | TGTGCCAGTAGTCCCACAGGGACTGGGGCCAACGTCCTGACTTTC
- | - | TRBJ1-3 | TRBV5-1 | CASSLGSGTGNTIYF | TGCGCCAGCAGCTTGGGATCAGGGACTGGAAACACCATATATTTT
TRBD1 | - | TRBJ2-7 | TRBV5-4 | CASSVISGTGGYEQYF | TGTGCCAGCAGCGTAATCTCCGGGACAGGGGGCTACGAGCAGTACTTC
TRBD1 | - | TRBJ2-5 | TRBV7-6 | CASSPGPTGAKETQYF | TGTGCCAGCAGCCCAGGACCTACAGGGGCGAAAGAGACCCAGTACTTC
- | - | TRBJ1-1 | TRBV7-2 | CASSFQSQNSAFF | TGTGCCAGCAGCTTTCAAAGCCAAAACTCGGCTTTCTTT
- | - | TRBJ1-6 | TRBV20-1 | CSGTSNSPLHF | TGCAGTGGAACTTCTAATTCACCCCTCCACTTT
- | once | TRBJ2-1 | TRBV7-3 | CASSLAPEASEQFF | TGTGCCAGCAGCTTAGCCCCAGAGGCATCTGAGCAGTTCTTC
TRBD1 | - | TRBJ1-5 | TRBV10-3 | CAISPQGAKYQPQHF | TGTGCCATCAGTCCTCAGGGGGCAAAATATCAGCCCCAGCATTTT
TRBD1 | - | TRBJ1-1 | TRBV19 | CASSPLRGDRGGNTEAFF | TGTGCCAGTAGTCCTCTGAGAGGAGACAGGGGGGGGAACACTGAAGCTTTCTTT
TRBD1 | - | TRBJ2-5 | TRBV5-4 | CASSLGQVSPETQYF | TGTGCCAGCAGCCTGGGACAGGTCTCCCCAGAGACCCAGTACTTC
TRBD1 | - | TRBJ2-3 | TRBV6-1 | CASSTGTGVADTQYF | TGTGCCAGCAGTACTGGGACAGGGGTTGCAGATACGCAGTATTTT
- | - | TRBJ2-2 | TRBV10-3 | CAIRGSYGGEVAGELFF | TGTGCCATCCGGGGGAGTTATGGGGGAGAGGTGGCCGGGGAGCTGTTTTTT